The TCR beta chain described here comes from a study of T-cell memory formation after mild COVID-19 listed by TCRdb under 2021. Regarding the complete study: TCR sequence clusters from the two donors were largely donor specific. In a couple of donors, T-cell clones that expanded and contracted after mild COVID-19 were followed by sequencing TCRalpha and TCRbeta repertoires longitudinally. Two young, previously healthy adult volunteers made up the cohort, one male and one female.

Many counts were recorded for this clonotype. The target of this receptor is not known. No much larger clone is present one base from it, and per-base qualities are unavailable. Here is what the overall study found, with its caveats: Whether the second-wave clones peaking on day 37 were SARS-CoV-2 specific was not confirmed. Contracting CD4+ clones were found mainly in CM and EM memory subsets, while CD8+ clones were enriched in EMRA. Some responding clones were found in pre-infection memory, which suggests that pre-existing cross-reactive memory T cells took part in the SARS-CoV-2 response. Only a couple of mild cases were covered in the study, and larger cohorts including severe cases with pre-infection samples were considered necessary. From day 15 to 85, contracting clones showed balanced CD4/CD8 phenotypes, whereas a second wave of clones that expanded from day 15 to 37 leaned towards CD4+.

Ficoll-Paque density gradient centrifugation was used to isolate PBMCs. CDR3 length: 13 amino acids, cysteine to phenylalanine. CDR3 DNA is the only sequence kept; it has 39 bases, read in frame from the first base. CDR1 and CDR2, per the germline V gene (reference sequence), are MNHNY and SVGAGI. Compared with germline, V lacks 8 bases and J lacks 4 bases; bases without a gene match: 7. The instrument was an Illumina NovaSeq 6000. cDNA libraries for TCRalpha and TCRbeta were prepared by 5'RACE using constant-segment primers, with sample barcodes and unique molecular identifiers added. Trizol reagent was used to extract RNA from every sample. Library amplification was performed in two PCR steps, and a second sample barcode and Illumina TruSeq adapters were introduced in the second step. Sequencing of the libraries was done on an Illumina NovaSeq, producing 2 x 150 bp paired-end reads. The original pipeline was this. Demultiplexing of reads and collapsing into UMI-guided consensus sequences were performed with migec v1.2.7. Using mixcr v2.1.11, UMI consensuses were aligned to TRA and TRB V and J templates and then assembled into clonotypes. Clonotypes were classified as expanded or contracted when called significant by both edgeR and NoisET, with noise models trained on biological replicates. For edgeR calls, a false discovery rate-adjusted p below 0.01 and a log2 fold-change threshold of 1 were applied. PCA with hierarchical clustering of max-normalized trajectories of the 1000 most abundant clonotypes was used as exploratory dynamics analysis. Each responding clone was given a CD4 or CD8 phenotype based on the CD4+ and CD8+ repertoires, which had been sequenced separately. TCRdb ran its own pipeline on the public reads, namely fastp trimming at Q25 and MiXCR clone calling, and kept in-frame beta chains. CDR3 protein sequences are deduplicated, and each keeps its most common genes and DNA. Here the V and J calls rest on TCRdb's processing, not on the authors' analysis. Recorded for this sample are more than 250,000 distinct CDR3 sequences; 15% to 20% of them occurred a single time. Of the sample, less than 30% is held by the ten largest clones.

The V gene is TRBV6-6 and the J gene is TRBJ1-2; TRBD1 lines up with 7 middle nucleotides. What was sequenced was PBMCs or a T cell subset sorted from them (not recorded which). The receptor's source is a man between 18 and 29 years old who had mild COVID-19 (a few samples of this study predate the infection). The sample titles of this study are shuffled in the database, so cell type and time point are left out; the donor was told from shared clones. DNA sequence: TGTGCCAGCGACGCTCGGACAGGCTATGGCTACACCTTC. Protein translation: CASDARTGYGYTF.